Listed below are T cell receptor beta chains from one sample, sequenced in a study of shared clonotypes between healthy human individuals. Produced via immunoSEQ multiplex PCR; TCRdb's table is partial and in-frame only. Of millions of clones in the sample, approximately 95% were seen once. The sample comprised naive CD4+ T cells from PBMCs. These receptors all come from a young man in good health. Some clones in this sample may be carry-over from other donors' samples. The CDR3 runs from the conserved cysteine through the conserved F or W. D genes are given only for firm matches. Clone sizes are given selectively: once, few, many, or a class where the clone is expanded.

NA	TRBD1	TRBV25-1	TRBJ2-7	TGTGCCAGCAGCCTCCTCCGGACAGGGATGGGAGAGCAGTACTTC	CASSLLRTGMGEQYF
NA	NA	TRBV2	TRBJ2-5	TGTGCCGGCAGTAGTATTCAAGAGACCCAGTACTTC	CAGSSIQETQYF
NA	NA	TRBV7-9	TRBJ2-2	TGTGCCAGCGGCGGGGCCGGGGAGCTGTTTTTT	CASGGAGELFF
once	TRBD1	TRBV25-1	TRBJ1-4	TGTGCCAGCAGTGATTTAGGGGGCGCCGGTGAAAAACTGTTTTTT	CASSDLGGAGEKLFF
NA	NA	TRBV28	TRBJ2-3	TGTGCCAGCAGTTTGGGGGGCCGCACAGATACGCAGTATTTT	CASSLGGRTDTQYF
NA	TRBD1	TRBV2	TRBJ2-2	TGTGCCAGCAGTCCACGGACAGGGGAGGCCGGGGAGCTGTTTTTT	CASSPRTGEAGELFF
NA	TRBD2	TRBV11-2	TRBJ2-3	TGTGCCAGCAGCGGCAGACTAGCGTCGGCAGATACGCAGTATTTT	CASSGRLASADTQYF
NA	NA	TRBV4-2	TRBJ2-7	TGTGCCAGCAGCCAAGGACTAGTGATGTCCTACGAGCAGTACTTC	CASSQGLVMSYEQYF
once	TRBD1	TRBV28	TRBJ1-2	TGTGCCAGCAGATACAGGGGGCCCTATGGCTACACCTTC	CASRYRGPYGYTF
NA	NA	TRBV18	TRBJ2-5	TGTGCCAGCTCACTACGATCCGGAACACTCCAAGAGACCCAGTACTTC	CASSLRSGTLQETQYF
NA	TRBD1	TRBV19	TRBJ1-5	TGTGCCCTGCCGGCGGGACAGCCAGATCAGCCCCAGCATTTT	CALPAGQPDQPQHF
NA	TRBD2	TRBV7-4	TRBJ2-3	TGTGCCAGCAGCTCTTTTAGCGGGAGTTCGGGCACAGATACGCAGTATTTT	CASSSFSGSSGTDTQYF
once	NA	TRBV7-9	TRBJ2-7	TGTGCCAGCACCTGGGCGGGGACCTACGAGCAGTACTTC	CASTWAGTYEQYF
NA	TRBD2	TRBV29-1	TRBJ2-7	TGCAGCGTTGAAGCCCGACTAGCGGGAGGGGCCTACGAGCAGTACTTC	CSVEARLAGGAYEQYF
NA	NA	TRBV5-1	TRBJ1-2	TGCGCCAGCAGCTCCGACTTCACAGGCTACACCTTC	CASSSDFTGYTF
NA	TRBD1	TRBV19	TRBJ1-1	TGTGCCAGTAGTCACCGAACAGGGGGCTCGGCGGTCGGGACTGAAGCTTTCTTT	CASSHRTGGSAVGTEAFF
NA	NA	TRBV6-5	TRBJ1-1	TGTGCCAGCAGTTTGAACAGAGCCTTGAACACTGAAGCTTTCTTT	CASSLNRALNTEAFF
once	NA	TRBV28	TRBJ2-7	TGTGCCAGCAGTCCCGGGACGGTAAGCTCCTACGAGCAGTACTTC	CASSPGTVSSYEQYF
once	NA	TRBV28	TRBJ2-7	NA	CASSSSPLYEQYF
NA	NA	TRBV5-1	TRBJ1-1	TGCGCCAGCAGCTCCAGTACTGAAGCTTTCTTT	CASSSSTEAFF
NA	NA	TRBV7-3	TRBJ2-1	TGTGCCAGCAGCTTGGTCGCGGCCAATGAGCAGTTCTTC	CASSLVAANEQFF
NA	NA	TRBV30	TRBJ1-5	TGTGCCTGGAACGATGGGGGGGTCGGCAATCAGCCCCAGCATTTT	CAWNDGGVGNQPQHF
NA	NA	TRBV18	TRBJ1-1	TGTGCCAGCTCATTCAGTACGGTGAACACTGAAGCTTTCTTT	CASSFSTVNTEAFF
NA	NA	TRBV6-1	TRBJ2-3	TGTGCCAGCAGCAGGGAGGGCACAGATACGCAGTATTTT	CASSREGTDTQYF
once	TRBD1	TRBV7-6	TRBJ2-2	TGTGCCAGCAGCATACAGACAGGGTCGAACACCGGGGAGCTGTTTTTT	CASSIQTGSNTGELFF
NA	TRBD1	TRBV11-2	TRBJ1-3	TGTGCCAGCAGCTTAGAAGGGACAGGTGGAAACACCATATATTTT	CASSLEGTGGNTIYF
NA	NA	TRBV2	TRBJ2-2	TGTGCCAGCAGCCACAGACAGGTGCGAACCGGGGAGCTGTTTTTT	CASSHRQVRTGELFF
NA	NA	TRBV7-2	TRBJ2-3	TGTGCCAGCAGCTTAGTGTCGGAGGGCACAGATACGCAGTATTTT	CASSLVSEGTDTQYF
once	TRBD2	TRBV5-1	TRBJ2-3	TGCGCCAGCAGCTTCGGGACTAGCGGGGCTGGCACAGATACGCAGTATTTT	CASSFGTSGAGTDTQYF
NA	TRBD2	TRBV6-1	TRBJ2-7	TGTGCCACCAGCGGGACTAGACCTTCCTACGAGCAGTACTTC	CATSGTRPSYEQYF
NA	NA	TRBV5-5	TRBJ1-2	TGTGCCAGCAGCTTGGCCCTTTCGGAAGGCGGCTATGGCTACACCTTC	CASSLALSEGGYGYTF
NA	NA	TRBV29-1	TRBJ2-7	TGCAGCGTTGTAACCCCGCGACAGGAAAGCTTCTACGAGCAGTACTTC	CSVVTPRQESFYEQYF
NA	NA	TRBV7-2	TRBJ2-2	TGTGCCAGCAGCTTTTACGTCCCCACCGGGGAGCTGTTTTTT	CASSFYVPTGELFF
NA	TRBD1	TRBV7-8	TRBJ1-4	TGTGCCAGCACCCCAGAGGGCAGGGGGAGAACTAATGAAAAACTGTTTTTT	CASTPEGRGRTNEKLFF
few	NA	TRBV9	TRBJ1-3	TGTGCCAGCAGCGTAGTAGGGACTGGAAACACCATATATTTT	CASSVVGTGNTIYF
NA	TRBD1	TRBV6-5	TRBJ2-3	TGTGCCAGCAGTTACAGAGGGGGCGGCACAGATACGCAGTATTTT	CASSYRGGGTDTQYF
NA	NA	TRBV11-2	TRBJ2-7	TGTGCCAGCGCCTCCCCCAGCCTCTACGAGCAGTACTTC	CASASPSLYEQYF
NA	TRBD1	TRBV5-1	TRBJ2-5	TGCGCCAGCAGCTTGGCCGGGACAGGAATCATTGAGACCCAGTACTTC	CASSLAGTGIIETQYF
NA	NA	TRBV7-9	TRBJ2-3	TGTGCCAGCAGCTTAGCGGGGGCTGGGGATACGCAGTATTTT	CASSLAGAGDTQYF
NA	TRBD1	TRBV19	TRBJ2-5	TGTGCCAGTAGCCGAACAGGGGCGAGAGAGACCCAGTACTTC	CASSRTGARETQYF
NA	TRBD2	TRBV18	TRBJ2-5	TGTGCCAGCTCACTATTACTAGCGGGAGATCTTGGCCGAGAGACCCAGTACTTC	CASSLLLAGDLGRETQYF
NA	TRBD1	TRBV6-5	TRBJ1-2	TGTGCCAGCAGACGGGACAGAGCTATCAACTATGGCTACACCTTC	CASRRDRAINYGYTF
NA	NA	TRBV28	TRBJ1-3	TGTGCCAGCAGTTTGGATAGGCTCTCTGGAAACACCATATATTTT	CASSLDRLSGNTIYF
NA	TRBD1	TRBV6-1	TRBJ2-3	TGTGCCAGCGGAAGGACAGGGATGGTTACAGATACGCAGTATTTT	CASGRTGMVTDTQYF
NA	TRBD1	TRBV28	TRBJ2-2	TGTGCCAGCAGTCCCCCGGACAGGCGAACCGGGGAGCTGTTTTTT	CASSPPDRRTGELFF
NA	TRBD1	TRBV19	TRBJ1-1	TGTGCCAGTAGTGTAACAAGAGGACAGGGGTACACTGAAGCTTTCTTT	CASSVTRGQGYTEAFF